Here is one TCR beta chain with its context. The sample is drawn from a study of cytomegalovirus exposure and HLA in healthy donors. 60 Vbeta and 13 Jbeta primers were used in PCR. TCRdb keeps only in-frame clones here, not all; method: immunoSEQ multiplex PCR. Of 100,000 to 150,000 clones detected, 60% to 80% appear once; the ten largest clones hold under 5%. The trim removed 6 bases at V and 6 bases at J, leaving 7 bases unmatched. Germline V gives CDR1 KGHSH, CDR2 LQKENI. The length of the CDR3 is 14 residues. This rearrangement joins TRBV18 to TRBJ2-2, with TRBD1 matching over 7 bases. The receptor was isolated from a man in his thirties or forties in good health and CMV-seronegative. Sequenced sample: PBMCs. CDR3 sequence (DNA): TGTGCCAGCTCGACAGGGAGTGATTCCGGGGAGCTGTTTTTT. As protein: CASSTGSDSGELFF. Combining the CDR3 with reference TRBV18 and TRBJ2-2 gives the whole variable domain NAGVMQNPRHLVRRRGQEARLRCSPMKGHSHVYWYRQLPEEGLKFMVYLQKENIIDESGMPKERFSAEFPKEGPSILRIQQVVRGDSAAYFCASSTGSDSGELFFGEGSRLTVL.